This is a list of T cell receptor beta chains from one sample in a study of shared clonotypes between healthy human individuals. Some clones are missing from TCRdb's copy, which holds only in-frame ones; the method was immunoSEQ multiplex PCR. This sample has some 1,900,000 clones, with about 95% found just once. Sequenced input: naive CD8+ T cells sorted from blood. The receptors derive from a man aged 18-30 years in good health. CDR3s include the opening cysteine and the closing phenylalanine or tryptophan. Fields, in order: clone size, D gene, J gene, V gene, CDR3 DNA, CDR3 protein. D genes are given only for firm matches. Size is omitted from some rows. Given values are once, few, many or a class for expanded clones.

>NA|NA|TRBJ1-5|TRBV16
TGTGCCAGCAGCCAATCGTCCGGAAGATATAGCAATCAGCCCCAGCATTTT
CASSQSSGRYSNQPQHF
>once|NA|TRBJ2-7|TRBV19
TGTGCCAGTAGTACGGGCTTCCGGGAGCAGTACTTC
CASSTGFREQYF
>NA|NA|TRBJ2-7|TRBV4-1
TGCGCCAGCAGCCATGGTCCGGGGGCGTACGAGCAGTACTTC
CASSHGPGAYEQYF
>NA|NA|TRBJ2-3|TRBV28
TGTGCCAGCAGTTTATTGTCTGGGGGGCCCGCAGATACGCAGTATTTT
CASSLLSGGPADTQYF
>NA|TRBD1|TRBJ2-2|TRBV10-3
TGTGCCATCAGTGAGGGCCAGGGGGCCGGGGAGCTGTTTTTT
CAISEGQGAGELFF
>once|TRBD1|TRBJ1-3|TRBV6-5
TGTGCCAGCAGTTACACGGCACAGGGGGGGGGAAACACCATATATTTT
CASSYTAQGGGNTIYF
>NA|NA|TRBJ1-4|TRBV2
TGTGCCAGCAGTTCCTCTTGGTCGGGTAATGAAAAACTGTTTTTT
CASSSSWSGNEKLFF
>once|NA|TRBJ1-4|TRBV7-8
TGTGCCAGCAGCTCCCCCCAGGAGTCTCCATATGCAACTAATGAAAAACTGTTTTTT
CASSSPQESPYATNEKLFF
>NA|NA|TRBJ1-5|TRBV28
TGTGCCAGCACCTTGAAGGTAGACAATCAGCCCCAGCATTTT
CASTLKVDNQPQHF
>NA|NA|TRBJ2-5|TRBV27
TGTGCCAGCAGTTTTCTCGACTATCAAGAGACCCAGTACTTC
CASSFLDYQETQYF
>NA|TRBD1|TRBJ1-3|TRBV4-3
TGCGCCAGCAGCCAAGATTTAGAGACCCAGGGGGTTCACACCATATATTTT
CASSQDLETQGVHTIYF
>NA|NA|TRBJ2-7|TRBV4-1
TGCGCCAGCAGCCAAGATCTGGGCCAGGGGTGGGTCTACGAGCAGTACTTC
CASSQDLGQGWVYEQYF
>NA|NA|TRBJ1-1|TRBV5-4
TGTGCCAGCAGCCCCTGGTGGAGAGGGGACACTGAAGCTTTCTTT
CASSPWWRGDTEAFF
>NA|NA|TRBJ2-7|TRBV9
TGTGCCAGCAGCGTAGAACAAGAAGGCGAGCAGTACTTC
CASSVEQEGEQYF
>NA|NA|TRBJ2-1|TRBV9
TGTGCCAGCAGCCTGGGGGGTTATGAGCAGTTCTTC
CASSLGGYEQFF
>NA|NA|TRBJ1-1|TRBV7-9
TGTGCCAGCAGTTTGGACACTGAAGCTTTCTTT
CASSLDTEAFF
>NA|NA|TRBJ2-7|TRBV10-3
TGTGCCATCAGTGAAGGGAGGACAACTGGAGGGGAGCAGTACTTC
CAISEGRTTGGEQYF
>NA|NA|TRBJ1-2|TRBV4-3
TGCGCCAGCAGCCCGAACAGCCTAATCTTTTATGGCTACACCTTC
CASSPNSLIFYGYTF
>NA|NA|TRBJ2-1|TRBV11-3
TGTGCCAGCAGCTTTGCTAGGGCCAATGAGCAGTTCTTC
CASSFARANEQFF
>NA|NA|TRBJ2-5|TRBV28
TGTGCCAGCAGTCCCCTCTTCGGGGGCTGGTACCAAGAGACCCAGTACTTC
CASSPLFGGWYQETQYF
>NA|NA|TRBJ2-1|TRBV19
TGTGCCAGTAGTCTTGACAGGGAAGCGGGCAATGAGCAGTTCTTC
CASSLDREAGNEQFF
>NA|NA|TRBJ1-2|TRBV27
TGTGCCAGCAGTTTATCGTTGTCAGGATGGTACACCTTC
CASSLSLSGWYTF
>NA|TRBD1|TRBJ1-1|TRBV27
TGTGCCAGCAGTTTGGACAGGGTTGGCACTGAAGCTTTCTTT
CASSLDRVGTEAFF
>NA|TRBD2|TRBJ2-3|TRBV5-6
TGTGCCAGCAGCTTAATGGTCGGCGGGGGAAGCACAGATACGCAGTATTTT
CASSLMVGGGSTDTQYF
>NA|NA|TRBJ1-5|TRBV2
TGTGCCAGCAGTGATGGCGGGGAGGGGAAAAATCAGCCCCAGCATTTT
CASSDGGEGKNQPQHF
>NA|NA|TRBJ2-5|TRBV5-1
TGCGCCAGCAGCTTGGGGTGGCAGCCCCAAGAGACCCAGTACTTC
CASSLGWQPQETQYF
>NA|NA|TRBJ2-5|TRBV5-1
TGCGCCAGCAGCTTGGGCTGGGGGGAGACCCAGTACTTC
CASSLGWGETQYF
>NA|TRBD1|TRBJ1-3|TRBV30
TGTGCCTGGACAACGGGACAGGGGGACACCATATATTTT
CAWTTGQGDTIYF
>NA|NA|TRBJ1-4|TRBV7-9
TGTGCCAGCAGCTGGTCCGGGAATGAAAAACTGTTTTTT
CASSWSGNEKLFF
>NA|TRBD2|TRBJ2-5|TRBV4-1
TGCGCCAGCAGCATCCCTAGCGGGATTCGAGAGACCCAGTACTTC
CASSIPSGIRETQYF
>NA|NA|TRBJ1-1|TRBV5-1
TGCGCCAGCAGCTTGGTTCGGCAGGGGACTGAAGCTTTCTTT
CASSLVRQGTEAFF
>NA|NA|TRBJ1-1|TRBV6-5
TGTGCCAGCACCATGACAGGTGCGAACACTGAAGCTTTCTTT
CASTMTGANTEAFF
>NA|NA|TRBJ1-2|TRBV2
TGTGCCACCACCAGGGATACCTATGGCTACACCTTC
CATTRDTYGYTF
>NA|TRBD1|TRBJ1-6|TRBV19
TGTGCCAGTAGTACCCCTTTCCAGGGGGATTCACCCCTCCACTTT
CASSTPFQGDSPLHF
>NA|NA|TRBJ2-3|TRBV30
TGTGCCTGGAGTGATCCGGGCATCACAGATACGCAGTATTTT
CAWSDPGITDTQYF
>once|NA|TRBJ1-2|TRBV30
TGTGCCTGGCACGGAGTACGGCTAGGCAACTATGGCTACACCTTC
CAWHGVRLGNYGYTF
>NA|NA|TRBJ2-7|TRBV6-1
TGTGCCACCCGGGGAGAGGTTTCCTACGAGCAGTACTTC
CATRGEVSYEQYF
>NA|NA|TRBJ2-5|TRBV11-2
TGTGCCAGCACCCCTACGGGGGTTGAGACCCAGTACTTC
CASTPTGVETQYF
>NA|NA|TRBJ1-2|TRBV7-9
TGTGCCAGCAGCCTCGGACAGCAAGTCTATGGCTACACCTTC
CASSLGQQVYGYTF
>NA|TRBD1|TRBJ1-6|TRBV5-1
TGCGCCAGCAGCTCGCGACAGGGGACCGATTCACCCCTCCACTTT
CASSSRQGTDSPLHF
>NA|NA|TRBJ2-3|TRBV5-4
TGCGCCAGCAGCCAAGAACTTTTGACCACAGATACGCAGTATTTT
CASSQELLTTDTQYF
>NA|NA|TRBJ2-5|TRBV5-4
TGTGCCAGCAGCTACCCGGGACACATCCAAGAGACCCAGTACTTC
CASSYPGHIQETQYF
>NA|TRBD1|TRBJ2-5|TRBV7-9
TGTGCCAGCAGCTTTCGCGACAGGGGGCTTATGGAGACCCAGTACTTC
CASSFRDRGLMETQYF
>NA|NA|TRBJ2-1|TRBV29-1
TGCAGCGTTGTCAGAGGCGGTGAGCAGTTCTTC
CSVVRGGEQFF
>NA|NA|TRBJ2-7|TRBV6-5
TGTGCCACCCGAGGGCCAGCGGGGCAGTACTTC
CATRGPAGQYF
>NA|NA|TRBJ1-5|TRBV18
TGTGCCAGCTCCGACCAAGCAGGGTTGGGAATCGTTTCCCAGCATTTT
CASSDQAGLGIVSQHF